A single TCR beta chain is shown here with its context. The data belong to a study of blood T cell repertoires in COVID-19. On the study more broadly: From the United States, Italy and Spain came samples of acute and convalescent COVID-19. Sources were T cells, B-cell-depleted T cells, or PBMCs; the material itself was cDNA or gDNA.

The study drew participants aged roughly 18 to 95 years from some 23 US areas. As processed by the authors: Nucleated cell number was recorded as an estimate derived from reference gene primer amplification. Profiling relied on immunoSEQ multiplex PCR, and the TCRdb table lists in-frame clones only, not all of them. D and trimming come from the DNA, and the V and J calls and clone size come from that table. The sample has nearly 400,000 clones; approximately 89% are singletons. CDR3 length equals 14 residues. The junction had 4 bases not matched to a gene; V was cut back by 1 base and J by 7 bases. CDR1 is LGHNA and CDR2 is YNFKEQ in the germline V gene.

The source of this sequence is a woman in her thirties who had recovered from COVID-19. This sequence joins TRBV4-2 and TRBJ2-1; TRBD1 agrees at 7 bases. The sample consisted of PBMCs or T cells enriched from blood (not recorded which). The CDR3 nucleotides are TGTGCCAGCAGCCAAGGACAGGGTTGGAATGAGCAGTTCTTC. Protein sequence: CASSQGQGWNEQFF.